A selection of T cell receptor beta chains follows, all from one sample in a study of T cells after posttransplantation cyclophosphamide. Clones were read by immunoSEQ multiplex PCR, and TCRdb kept only the in-frame ones, dropping some. The sample comprises thousands of clones, approximately 98% of which are singletons, and under 0.6% rests with the top ten. Sequenced input: naive CD8+ T cells sorted from PBMCs. The receptor set was obtained from a woman aged 30 to 39 in good health and a related stem cell transplant donor. CDR3s include the opening cysteine and the closing phenylalanine or tryptophan. Each record gives: V gene, clone size, D gene, CDR3 length, J gene, CDR3 DNA, CDR3 protein. The D gene is left open where the match is weak. For some rows the clone size is stated as once, few or many, or as a class when expanded; others skip it.

V gene: TRBV7-9; clone size: -; D gene: TRBD1; CDR3 length: 14; J gene: TRBJ1-2; CDR3 DNA: TGTGCCAGCAGCTTAAGGGACAGGGGAGATGGCTACACCTTC; CDR3 protein: CASSLRDRGDGYTF
V gene: TRBV5-1; clone size: once; D gene: TRBD1; CDR3 length: 15; J gene: TRBJ2-3; CDR3 DNA: TGCGCCAGCAGCTCCGGACAGGAGGGCACAGATACGCAGTATTTT; CDR3 protein: CASSSGQEGTDTQYF
V gene: TRBV7-7; clone size: -; D gene: -; CDR3 length: 14; J gene: TRBJ1-4; CDR3 DNA: TGTGCCAGCAGCTTCCTTCCAGGGGATGAAAAACTGTTTTTT; CDR3 protein: CASSFLPGDEKLFF
V gene: TRBV7-2; clone size: -; D gene: TRBD2; CDR3 length: 14; J gene: TRBJ2-7; CDR3 DNA: TGTGCCAGCAGCTACGGGGGAGGGCCCTACGAGCAGTACTTC; CDR3 protein: CASSYGGGPYEQYF
V gene: TRBV7-8; clone size: once; D gene: TRBD1; CDR3 length: 16; J gene: TRBJ1-1; CDR3 DNA: TGTGCCAGCAGCTTAAGGACAGGGCCATTAGAAACTGAAGCTTTCTTT; CDR3 protein: CASSLRTGPLETEAFF
V gene: TRBV5-6; clone size: -; D gene: TRBD1; CDR3 length: 19; J gene: TRBJ1-6; CDR3 DNA: TGTGCCAGCAGCTTCGATGGGGACAGGGTTGTCTCCTATAATTCACCCCTCCACTTT; CDR3 protein: CASSFDGDRVVSYNSPLHF
V gene: TRBV19; clone size: -; D gene: TRBD1; CDR3 length: 14; J gene: TRBJ1-5; CDR3 DNA: TGTGCCAGTAGTTCCGGACAGGGACATCAGCCCCAGCATTTT; CDR3 protein: CASSSGQGHQPQHF
V gene: TRBV9; clone size: -; D gene: TRBD2; CDR3 length: 15; J gene: TRBJ2-1; CDR3 DNA: TGTGCCAGCAGCGAAGCGGGGGGCCAAGGAAGTGAGCAGTTCTTC; CDR3 protein: CASSEAGGQGSEQFF
V gene: TRBV11-2; clone size: -; D gene: -; CDR3 length: 15; J gene: TRBJ1-5; CDR3 DNA: TGTGCCAGCAGCTTAGCAGGGGATTACAATCAGCCCCAGCATTTT; CDR3 protein: CASSLAGDYNQPQHF
V gene: TRBV10-2; clone size: -; D gene: TRBD1; CDR3 length: 14; J gene: TRBJ2-7; CDR3 DNA: TGCGCCAGCCAGCCACGGACAGGAACCTACGAGCAGTACTTC; CDR3 protein: CASQPRTGTYEQYF
V gene: TRBV19; clone size: once; D gene: TRBD1; CDR3 length: 14; J gene: TRBJ2-5; CDR3 DNA: TGTGCCAGTAGTATTGACAGGGATCAAGAGACCCAGTACTTC; CDR3 protein: CASSIDRDQETQYF
V gene: TRBV4-3; clone size: -; D gene: -; CDR3 length: 17; J gene: TRBJ1-2; CDR3 DNA: TGCGCCAGCAGCCCCTTCCCCAGGGTGACACGTAACTATGGCTACACCTTC; CDR3 protein: CASSPFPRVTRNYGYTF
V gene: TRBV7-9; clone size: -; D gene: TRBD1; CDR3 length: 15; J gene: TRBJ1-1; CDR3 DNA: TGTGCCAGCGGGCCGGGACAGGGGTCGGTCACTGAAGCTTTCTTT; CDR3 protein: CASGPGQGSVTEAFF
V gene: TRBV2; clone size: -; D gene: TRBD1; CDR3 length: 15; J gene: TRBJ2-1; CDR3 DNA: TGTGCCAGCAGTCCGGGACAGGTGGATTCATATGAGCAGTTCTTC; CDR3 protein: CASSPGQVDSYEQFF
V gene: TRBV9; clone size: -; D gene: -; CDR3 length: 14; J gene: TRBJ2-7; CDR3 DNA: TGTGCCAGCAGCTCACCGGAGAGCCCACGCGAGCAGTACTTC; CDR3 protein: CASSSPESPREQYF
V gene: TRBV11-2; clone size: -; D gene: -; CDR3 length: 17; J gene: TRBJ2-3; CDR3 DNA: TGTGCCAGCAGCTTAGACTTTTTGGGGGGATACACAGATACGCAGTATTTT; CDR3 protein: CASSLDFLGGYTDTQYF
V gene: TRBV5-4; clone size: -; D gene: -; CDR3 length: 13; J gene: TRBJ2-7; CDR3 DNA: TGTGCCAGCAGCGCGGGGACAGCCTACGAGCAGTACTTC; CDR3 protein: CASSAGTAYEQYF
V gene: TRBV7-9; clone size: -; D gene: -; CDR3 length: 13; J gene: TRBJ1-2; CDR3 DNA: TGTGCCAGCAGTGGAAGGACAAGGGGTGGCTACACCTTC; CDR3 protein: CASSGRTRGGYTF
V gene: TRBV20-1; clone size: -; D gene: TRBD1; CDR3 length: 11; J gene: TRBJ1-2; CDR3 DNA: TGCAGTGCTACGACAGGGGAGGGCTACACCTTC; CDR3 protein: CSATTGEGYTF
V gene: TRBV5-6; clone size: -; D gene: -; CDR3 length: 14; J gene: TRBJ1-3; CDR3 DNA: TGTGCCAGCAGCCTGGGGGGCCCTGGAAACACCATATATTTT; CDR3 protein: CASSLGGPGNTIYF
V gene: TRBV4-3; clone size: -; D gene: TRBD1; CDR3 length: 17; J gene: TRBJ1-4; CDR3 DNA: TGCGCCAGCAGCCAAGACCGGATACAGGGGTTCGGGGAAAAACTGTTTTTT; CDR3 protein: CASSQDRIQGFGEKLFF
V gene: TRBV7-8; clone size: -; D gene: -; CDR3 length: 15; J gene: TRBJ1-5; CDR3 DNA: TGTGCCAGCAGCTTATCAGGGTATGGCAATCAGCCCCAGCATTTT; CDR3 protein: CASSLSGYGNQPQHF
V gene: TRBV6-1; clone size: -; D gene: -; CDR3 length: 14; J gene: TRBJ1-1; CDR3 DNA: TGTGCCAGCAGTGAGCCCGACAGCAACACTGAAGCTTTCTTT; CDR3 protein: CASSEPDSNTEAFF
V gene: TRBV9; clone size: -; D gene: TRBD1; CDR3 length: 15; J gene: TRBJ2-1; CDR3 DNA: TGTGCCAGCAGCCCGCGGGACAGGGGCCGCCATGAGCAGTTCTTC; CDR3 protein: CASSPRDRGRHEQFF
V gene: TRBV5-6; clone size: -; D gene: -; CDR3 length: 16; J gene: TRBJ2-2; CDR3 DNA: TGTGCCAGCAGCTTGTTTGAGGGGGGGGCCCTCGGGGAGCTGTTTTTT; CDR3 protein: CASSLFEGGALGELFF
V gene: TRBV6-6; clone size: -; D gene: -; CDR3 length: 14; J gene: TRBJ1-4; CDR3 DNA: TGTGCCAGCAGTACAGGAAGTCCTAATGAAAAACTGTTTTTT; CDR3 protein: CASSTGSPNEKLFF
V gene: TRBV27; clone size: -; D gene: -; CDR3 length: 14; J gene: TRBJ1-1; CDR3 DNA: TGTGCCAGCAGTTTAATGGGGGCTGGCACTGAAGCTTTCTTT; CDR3 protein: CASSLMGAGTEAFF
V gene: TRBV27; clone size: -; D gene: TRBD1; CDR3 length: 15; J gene: TRBJ2-7; CDR3 DNA: TGTGCCAGCAGTTTAGGGACAGGGGTGGATTACGAGCAGTACTTC; CDR3 protein: CASSLGTGVDYEQYF
V gene: TRBV7-7; clone size: -; D gene: -; CDR3 length: 13; J gene: TRBJ2-3; CDR3 DNA: TGTGCCAGCAGCTTACTACTCGGCGGGGCGCAGTATTTT; CDR3 protein: CASSLLLGGAQYF
V gene: TRBV19; clone size: -; D gene: TRBD1; CDR3 length: 13; J gene: TRBJ2-7; CDR3 DNA: TGTGCCAGTAGCCCGGACAGGGAAGGCGAGCAGTACTTC; CDR3 protein: CASSPDREGEQYF
V gene: TRBV7-9; clone size: -; D gene: -; CDR3 length: 13; J gene: TRBJ2-7; CDR3 DNA: TGTGCCAGCAGCTCGGGACACCTCTACGAGCAGTACTTC; CDR3 protein: CASSSGHLYEQYF
V gene: TRBV4-1; clone size: -; D gene: TRBD2; CDR3 length: 16; J gene: TRBJ2-1; CDR3 DNA: TGCGCCAGCAGCCATCGGACTAGCGGGGGGGCTGATGAGCAGTTCTTC; CDR3 protein: CASSHRTSGGADEQFF
V gene: TRBV27; clone size: -; D gene: TRBD1; CDR3 length: 17; J gene: TRBJ2-1; CDR3 DNA: TGTGCCAGCAGTTTATCGGTTGGGGACAGGGGGTTTGATGAGCAGTTCTTC; CDR3 protein: CASSLSVGDRGFDEQFF
V gene: TRBV6-1; clone size: -; D gene: TRBD1; CDR3 length: 12; J gene: TRBJ2-7; CDR3 DNA: TGTGCCAGCAGCCACGAGGGGGCCGAGCAGTACTTC; CDR3 protein: CASSHEGAEQYF
V gene: TRBV13; clone size: -; D gene: TRBD1; CDR3 length: 15; J gene: TRBJ2-7; CDR3 DNA: TGTGCCAGCAGCCTAGGACAGGCCAGCTCCTACGAGCAGTACTTC; CDR3 protein: CASSLGQASSYEQYF
V gene: TRBV4-1; clone size: -; D gene: -; CDR3 length: 14; J gene: TRBJ1-2; CDR3 DNA: TGCGCCAGCAGCCAATTGGACAATGGCTATGGCTACACCTTC; CDR3 protein: CASSQLDNGYGYTF
V gene: TRBV7-6; clone size: -; D gene: -; CDR3 length: 14; J gene: TRBJ2-7; CDR3 DNA: TGTGCCAGCAGCTTGGACGGAGGAGTTGGCGAGCAGTACTTC; CDR3 protein: CASSLDGGVGEQYF
V gene: TRBV11-2; clone size: -; D gene: -; CDR3 length: 14; J gene: TRBJ1-1; CDR3 DNA: TGTGCCAGCAGCTTAGAGGGAGGGAACACTGAAGCTTTCTTT; CDR3 protein: CASSLEGGNTEAFF
V gene: TRBV7-9; clone size: -; D gene: -; CDR3 length: 13; J gene: TRBJ2-5; CDR3 DNA: TGTGCCAGCAGCTTAGGTTCGGGAGAGACCCAGTACTTC; CDR3 protein: CASSLGSGETQYF
V gene: TRBV27; clone size: -; D gene: -; CDR3 length: 13; J gene: TRBJ1-3; CDR3 DNA: TGTGCCAGCAGTTCAACAGGGGGAAACACCATATATTTT; CDR3 protein: CASSSTGGNTIYF
V gene: TRBV6-6; clone size: -; D gene: -; CDR3 length: 12; J gene: TRBJ2-2; CDR3 DNA: TGTGCCAGCAGCTCGGTTTTCGGGGAGCTGTTTTTT; CDR3 protein: CASSSVFGELFF
V gene: TRBV19; clone size: -; D gene: TRBD1; CDR3 length: 18; J gene: TRBJ1-5; CDR3 DNA: TGTGCCAGTAGTATAGAAGCGACAGGGGTCGTGAGCAATCAGCCCCAGCATTTT; CDR3 protein: CASSIEATGVVSNQPQHF
V gene: TRBV9; clone size: -; D gene: TRBD1; CDR3 length: 14; J gene: TRBJ1-3; CDR3 DNA: TGTGCCAGCAGCGATAGACAGGGGGTGGACACCATATATTTT; CDR3 protein: CASSDRQGVDTIYF
V gene: TRBV7-9; clone size: -; D gene: TRBD1; CDR3 length: 14; J gene: TRBJ1-1; CDR3 DNA: TGTGCCAGCAGCTCGGACAGGGAGACGACTGAAGCTTTCTTT; CDR3 protein: CASSSDRETTEAFF
V gene: TRBV6-4; clone size: -; D gene: -; CDR3 length: 15; J gene: TRBJ1-2; CDR3 DNA: TGTGCCAGCAGTGAGAGGAGGGGGGGAACTTATGGCTACACCTTC; CDR3 protein: CASSERRGGTYGYTF
V gene: TRBV5-8; clone size: -; D gene: -; CDR3 length: 15; J gene: TRBJ1-2; CDR3 DNA: TGTGCCAGCAGCTTGTTAGCCCAGTGGAGCTATGGCTACACCTTC; CDR3 protein: CASSLLAQWSYGYTF
V gene: TRBV10-3; clone size: -; D gene: -; CDR3 length: 12; J gene: TRBJ2-7; CDR3 DNA: TGTGCCATCGGGACACATTCCTACGAGCAGTACTTC; CDR3 protein: CAIGTHSYEQYF
V gene: TRBV2; clone size: -; D gene: -; CDR3 length: 13; J gene: TRBJ1-5; CDR3 DNA: TGTGCCAGCAGCGCCCAGGGATTTCAGCCCCAGCATTTT; CDR3 protein: CASSAQGFQPQHF
V gene: TRBV28; clone size: -; D gene: TRBD1; CDR3 length: 16; J gene: TRBJ2-2; CDR3 DNA: TGTGCCAGCAGCTACGAGGGACAGGGCGACACCGGGGAGCTGTTTTTT; CDR3 protein: CASSYEGQGDTGELFF
V gene: TRBV4-2; clone size: -; D gene: -; CDR3 length: 14; J gene: TRBJ1-3; CDR3 DNA: TGTGCCAGCGAAGCGGAGTACTCTGGAAACACCATATATTTT; CDR3 protein: CASEAEYSGNTIYF
V gene: TRBV19; clone size: -; D gene: TRBD1; CDR3 length: 15; J gene: TRBJ2-4; CDR3 DNA: TGTGCCAGTAGTAACCATAGGACAGGAGAAAACATTCAGTACTTC; CDR3 protein: CASSNHRTGENIQYF
V gene: TRBV19; clone size: -; D gene: -; CDR3 length: 15; J gene: TRBJ1-1; CDR3 DNA: TGTGCCAGTAGCCGGGACATAGGATTTGAAACTGAAGCTTTCTTT; CDR3 protein: CASSRDIGFETEAFF
V gene: TRBV18; clone size: once; D gene: -; CDR3 length: 13; J gene: TRBJ1-1; CDR3 DNA: TGTGCCAGCTCACCACCCCCGACAGATGAAGCTTTCTTT; CDR3 protein: CASSPPPTDEAFF
V gene: TRBV5-1; clone size: -; D gene: TRBD2; CDR3 length: 15; J gene: TRBJ2-1; CDR3 DNA: TGCGCCAGCCCCCTGCTGGGGGGGGGAGCAAATGAGCAGTTCTTC; CDR3 protein: CASPLLGGGANEQFF